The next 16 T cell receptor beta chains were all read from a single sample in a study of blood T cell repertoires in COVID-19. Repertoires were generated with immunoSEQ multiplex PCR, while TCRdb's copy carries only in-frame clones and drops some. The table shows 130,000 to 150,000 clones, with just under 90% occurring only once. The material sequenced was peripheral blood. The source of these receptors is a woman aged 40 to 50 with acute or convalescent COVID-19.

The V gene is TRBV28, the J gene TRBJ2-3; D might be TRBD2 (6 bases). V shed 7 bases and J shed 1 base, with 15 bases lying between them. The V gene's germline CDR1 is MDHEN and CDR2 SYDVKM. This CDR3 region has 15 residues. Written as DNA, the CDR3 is TGTGCCAGCAATGGAGGGGCCGTAGGCACAGATACGCAGTATTTT. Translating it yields CASNGGAVGTDTQYF.

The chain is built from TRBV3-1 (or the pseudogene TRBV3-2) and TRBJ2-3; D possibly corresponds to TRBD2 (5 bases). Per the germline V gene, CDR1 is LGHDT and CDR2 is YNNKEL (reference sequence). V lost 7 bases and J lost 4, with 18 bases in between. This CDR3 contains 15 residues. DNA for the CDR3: TGTGCCAGCACCCAGTCCCCTCTAGCAGCAGATACGCAGTATTTT. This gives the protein CASTQSPLAADTQYF.

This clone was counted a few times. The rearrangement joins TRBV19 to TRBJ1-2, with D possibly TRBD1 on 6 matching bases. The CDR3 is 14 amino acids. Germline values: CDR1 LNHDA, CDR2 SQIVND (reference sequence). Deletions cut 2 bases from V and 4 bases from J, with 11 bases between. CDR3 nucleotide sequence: TGTGCCAGTAGTATACAACAGGGACCCTATGGCTACACCTTC. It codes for CASSIQQGPYGYTF.

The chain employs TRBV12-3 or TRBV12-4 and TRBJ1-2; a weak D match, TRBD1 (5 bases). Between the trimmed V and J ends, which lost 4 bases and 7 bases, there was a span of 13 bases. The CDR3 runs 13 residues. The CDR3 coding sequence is TGTGCCAGCAGTTCGGACATGAAGCTTGGCTACACCTTC. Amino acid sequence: CASSSDMKLGYTF.

This chain's CDR3 is CASSLAGGDEQFF. The CDR3 coding sequence is TGTGCCAGCAGCTTAGCAGGAGGCGATGAGCAGTTCTTC. The chain is built from TRBV7-2 and TRBJ2-1, with D perhaps matching TRBD2 (5 bases). V lost 0 bases to trimming and J lost 8 bases, with 8 bases between them. This CDR3 contains 13 residues. CDR1 and CDR2 (germline): SGHTA, FQGNSA.

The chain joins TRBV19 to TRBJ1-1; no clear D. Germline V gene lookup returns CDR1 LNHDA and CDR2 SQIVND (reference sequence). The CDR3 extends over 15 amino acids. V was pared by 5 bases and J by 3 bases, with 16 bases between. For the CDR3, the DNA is TGTGCCAGTAGTCTCCGGGATTTAACTTACACTGAAGCTTTCTTT. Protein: CASSLRDLTYTEAFF. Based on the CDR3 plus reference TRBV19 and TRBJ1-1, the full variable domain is DGGITQSPKYLFRKEGQNVTLSCEQNLNHDAMYWYRQDPGQGLRLIYYSQIVNDFQKGDIAEGYSVSREKKESFPLTVTSAQKNPTAFYLCASSLRDLTYTEAFFGQGTRLTVV.

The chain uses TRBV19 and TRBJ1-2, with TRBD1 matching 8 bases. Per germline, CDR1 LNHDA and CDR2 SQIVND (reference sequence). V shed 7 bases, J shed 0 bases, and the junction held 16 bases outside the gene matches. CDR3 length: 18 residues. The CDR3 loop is CASTNSADRGKTNYGYTF. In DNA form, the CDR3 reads TGTGCCAGTACCAACTCGGCCGACAGGGGAAAAACTAACTATGGCTACACCTTC.

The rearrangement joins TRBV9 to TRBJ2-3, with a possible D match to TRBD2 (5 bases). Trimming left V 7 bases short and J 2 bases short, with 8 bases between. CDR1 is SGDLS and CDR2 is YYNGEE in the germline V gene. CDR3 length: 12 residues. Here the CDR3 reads CASGGDTDTQYF. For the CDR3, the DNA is TGTGCCAGCGGAGGTGACACAGATACGCAGTATTTT.

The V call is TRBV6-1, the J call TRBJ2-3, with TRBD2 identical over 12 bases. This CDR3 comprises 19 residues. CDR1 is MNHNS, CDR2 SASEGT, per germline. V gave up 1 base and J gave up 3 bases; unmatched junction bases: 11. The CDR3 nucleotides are TGTGCCAGCAGTGAAGAGTTGCCTGGACTAGCGGGGTTTACAGATACGCAGTATTTT. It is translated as CASSEELPGLAGFTDTQYF.

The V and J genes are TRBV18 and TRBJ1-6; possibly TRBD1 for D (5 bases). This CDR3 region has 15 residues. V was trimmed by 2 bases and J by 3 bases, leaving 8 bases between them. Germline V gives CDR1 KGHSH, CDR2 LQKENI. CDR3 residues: CASSPTGDYNSPLHF. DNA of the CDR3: TGTGCCAGCTCACCAACGGGGGACTATAATTCACCCCTCCACTTT.

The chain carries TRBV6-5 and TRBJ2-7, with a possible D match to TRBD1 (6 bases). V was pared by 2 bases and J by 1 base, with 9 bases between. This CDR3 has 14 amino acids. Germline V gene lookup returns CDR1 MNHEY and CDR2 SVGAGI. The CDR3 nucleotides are TGTGCCAGCAGTTACCGGGACATGTCCTACGAGCAGTACTTC. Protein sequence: CASSYRDMSYEQYF.

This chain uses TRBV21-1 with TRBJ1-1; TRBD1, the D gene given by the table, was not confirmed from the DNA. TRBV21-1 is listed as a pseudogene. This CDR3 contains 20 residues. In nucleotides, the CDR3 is TGTGCCAGCAGCATCTTCCTTGCCCCCGGAACAGTGTACATGAACACTGAAGCTTTCTTT. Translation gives CASSIFLAPGTVYMNTEAFF.

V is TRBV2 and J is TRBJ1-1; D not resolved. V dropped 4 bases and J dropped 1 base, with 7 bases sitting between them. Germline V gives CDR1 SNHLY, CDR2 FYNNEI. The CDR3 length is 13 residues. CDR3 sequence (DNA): TGTGCCAGCAGTGCCGGGTGGAACACTGAAGCTTTCTTT. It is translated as CASSAGWNTEAFF.

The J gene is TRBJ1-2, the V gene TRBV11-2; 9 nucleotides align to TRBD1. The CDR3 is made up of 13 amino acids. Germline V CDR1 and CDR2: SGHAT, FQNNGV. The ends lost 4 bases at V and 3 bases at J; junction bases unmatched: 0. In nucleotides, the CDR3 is TGTGCCAGCAGCTGGGACAGGGACTATGGCTACACCTTC. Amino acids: CASSWDRDYGYTF.

The DNA of the CDR3 is TGCGCCAGCAGCTCCGGACTAGCGGGAGTAGGCGAGCAGTACTTC. It codes for CASSSGLAGVGEQYF. The chain uses TRBV5-1 and TRBJ2-7; 13 bases are shared with TRBD2. Germline CDR1 and CDR2: SGHRS and YFSETQ. This CDR3 is built from 15 residues. With V trimmed by 3 bases and J by 6 bases, 6 bases remained unmatched.

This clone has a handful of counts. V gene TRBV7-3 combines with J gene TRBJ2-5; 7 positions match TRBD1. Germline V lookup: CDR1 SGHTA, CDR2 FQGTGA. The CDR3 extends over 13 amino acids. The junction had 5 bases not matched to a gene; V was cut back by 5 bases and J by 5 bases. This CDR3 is CASSTDRAETQYF. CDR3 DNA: TGTGCCAGCAGCACCGACAGGGCCGAGACCCAGTACTTC.